This T cell receptor beta chain came from a study of cytomegalovirus exposure and HLA in healthy donors. 13 Jbeta primers and 60 Vbeta primers were used for the PCR. In the authors' methods: Per a later analysis, the number of unique TCR beta chains was about 80 million, of which 10 million to 11 million were shared. The protocol was immunoSEQ multiplex PCR, while the TCRdb copy is restricted to in-frame clones and leaves out a portion. For V, J and clone size, that table is used; D and trimming come from the DNA. The sample has over 150,000 clones, 68% seen once. At collection, donors were nominally healthy, but unrecorded immune exposures were probable. Specimen: PBMCs. The TCR originated in a woman younger than 30 in good health and CMV-seropositive.

CDR3 sequence reads: CASGLGTENYGYTF. The CDR3 DNA follows: TGTGCCAGCGGCCTCGGGACTGAGAACTATGGCTACACCTTC. This rearrangement joins TRBV6-5 to TRBJ1-2, with D perhaps matching TRBD1 (5 bases). The CDR3 is 14 amino acids. Germline CDR1 MNHEY, CDR2 SVGAGI. The V and J ends lost 8 bases and 2 bases respectively, with 15 bases between them.